A selection of T cell receptor beta chains follows, all from one sample in a study of spatial heterogeneity in lung cancer. TCRdb fed the 5' RACE reads into MiXCR, producing one record per CDR3 protein. The data show about 2,800 distinct CDR3 sequences, with around 50% seen just once and around two thirds held by the top ten. The sample consisted of lung tumor tissue, taken at surgery. Receptors originate from a male donor with early-stage non-small cell lung cancer. Both conserved end residues are part of each CDR3. A D gene is named only where the DNA matches it firmly. Clone size is not always given. Where it is, it says once, few, many or a class for expanded clones.

NA	NA	TRBV7-2	TRBJ2-7	CASSPTGLLGEQYF	TGTGCCAGCAGCCCCACGGGACTCCTCGGGGAGCAGTACTTC
TRBD1	medium-sized	TRBV18	TRBJ2-7	CASSLGGQATYEQYF	TGTGCCAGCTCATTAGGGGGACAGGCGACCTACGAGCAGTACTTC
NA	NA	TRBV5-1	TRBJ2-3	CASSFWGRDTQYF	TGCGCCAGCAGTTTCTGGGGAAGGGATACGCAGTATTTT
TRBD2	NA	TRBV7-2	TRBJ2-5	CASSFLAGGQETQYF	TGTGCCAGCAGCTTCCTAGCGGGAGGCCAAGAGACCCAGTACTTC
NA	NA	TRBV11-3	TRBJ2-5	CASSPGGAGPHGETQYF	TGTGCCAGCAGCCCCGGTGGGGCGGGCCCCCATGGGGAGACCCAGTACTTC
NA	medium-sized	TRBV6-2/TRBV6-3	TRBJ2-3	CACSREPQDTQYF	TGTGCCTGCTCCCGGGAGCCGCAGGATACGCAGTATTTT
TRBD1	NA	TRBV5-4	TRBJ2-3	CASSFTGGNTQYF	TGTGCCAGCAGCTTTACAGGGGGAAATACGCAGTATTTT
NA	NA	TRBV7-3	TRBJ2-3	CASSAIGDTQYF	TGTGCCAGCAGCGCGATAGGGGATACGCAGTATTTT
NA	NA	TRBV5-4	TRBJ2-7	CASSLGLPSSYEQYF	TGTGCCAGCAGCTTGGGACTGCCAAGCTCCTACGAGCAGTACTTC
NA	NA	TRBV7-9	TRBJ2-3	CASSSPTDTQYF	TGTGCCAGCAGCTCTCCCACAGATACGCAGTATTTT
NA	hyperexpanded	TRBV28	TRBJ2-7	CASSLFRSGADPDYEQYF	TGTGCCAGCAGTTTATTTCGGTCTGGGGCCGACCCCGACTACGAGCAGTACTTC
NA	medium-sized	TRBV28	TRBJ1-6	CASSFRGSPLHF	TGTGCCAGCTCCTTTCGGGGTTCACCCCTCCACTTT
NA	NA	TRBV18	TRBJ1-2	CASSPRQDSGGYTF	TGTGCCAGCTCACCAAGGCAGGACAGTGGAGGCTACACCTTC
NA	NA	TRBV7-2	TRBJ2-3	CASSFKDTDTQYF	TGTGCCAGCAGCTTTAAGGACACAGATACGCAGTATTTT
NA	medium-sized	TRBV6-2/TRBV6-3	TRBJ1-1	CASSWNRDTEAFF	TGTGCCAGCAGTTGGAACAGGGACACTGAAGCTTTCTTT
TRBD2	few	TRBV5-1	TRBJ2-3	CASSYSGTSTDTQYF	TGCGCCAGCAGCTATAGCGGGACTAGCACAGATACGCAGTATTTT
TRBD2	NA	TRBV5-1	TRBJ2-3	CASSLEVSGAGTQYF	TGCGCCAGCAGCTTGGAAGTTAGCGGGGCCGGGACGCAGTATTTT
NA	NA	TRBV11-2	TRBJ2-7	CASSLEVHEQYF	TGTGCCAGCAGCTTAGAGGTCCACGAGCAGTACTTC
TRBD1	once	TRBV29-1	TRBJ2-5	CSLPGQGIEETQYF	TGCAGCTTACCGGGACAGGGGATTGAGGAGACCCAGTACTTC
NA	NA	TRBV21-1	TRBJ1-1	CASSITGFPTRMNTEAFF	TGTGCCAGCAGCATTACAGGGTTCCCGACCCGCATGAACACTGAAGCTTTCTTT
NA	medium-sized	TRBV7-3	TRBJ2-1	CASSPEREGNEQFF	TGTGCCAGCAGCCCAGAGAGAGAGGGAAATGAGCAGTTCTTC
TRBD1	few	TRBV4-2	TRBJ1-2	CASSPDRAGGYTF	TGTGCCAGCAGCCCGGACAGGGCGGGTGGCTACACCTTC
TRBD2	NA	TRBV4-1	TRBJ2-7	CASSRTSGGVDFRYEQYF	TGCGCCAGCAGCCGAACTAGCGGGGGAGTCGATTTTAGGTACGAGCAGTACTTC
NA	NA	TRBV7-2	TRBJ1-1	CASSLNMVTNTEAFF	TGTGCCAGCAGCTTAAATATGGTTACGAACACTGAAGCTTTCTTT
NA	NA	TRBV6-6	TRBJ1-1	CASTETTYPTVNTEAFF	TGTGCCAGCACTGAGACTACTTACCCGACGGTGAACACTGAAGCTTTCTTT
TRBD1	medium-sized	TRBV15	TRBJ2-5	CATSPRTGETQYF	TGTGCCACCAGCCCCAGGACAGGGGAGACCCAGTACTTC
NA	NA	TRBV28	TRBJ2-1	CASSSAPLDEQFF	TGTGCCAGCTCGTCCGCGCCTCTAGATGAGCAGTTCTTC
TRBD2	NA	TRBV10-3	TRBJ2-3	CAISPFREEADTQYF	TGTGCCATCAGTCCCTTCCGGGAGGAAGCAGATACGCAGTATTTT
NA	few	TRBV4-2	TRBJ2-7	CASSQVYIPTLPTNGQYF	TGTGCCAGCAGCCAAGTTTATATCCCGACTCTCCCTACGAATGGGCAGTACTTC
NA	NA	TRBV6-2/TRBV6-3	TRBJ2-7	CASSQSYEQYF	TGTGCCAGCAGCCAGTCCTACGAGCAGTACTTC
NA	many	TRBV29-1	TRBJ2-7	CSVGAPGPSVRYEQYF	TGCAGCGTAGGCGCTCCGGGACCGTCGGTTCGCTACGAGCAGTACTTC
NA	NA	TRBV10-3	TRBJ1-5	CAIRDSNQPQHF	TGTGCCATCAGGGATAGCAATCAGCCCCAGCATTTT
NA	NA	TRBV7-6	TRBJ2-2	CASSSTGNTGELFF	TGTGCCAGCAGCTCCACAGGGAACACCGGGGAGCTGTTTTTT
TRBD1	once	TRBV2	TRBJ2-7	CASRLDRGLYEQYF	TGTGCCAGCAGGCTGGACAGGGGGCTTTACGAGCAGTACTTC
NA	NA	TRBV13	TRBJ2-5	CASRLAGGSGETQYF	TGTGCCAGCAGACTAGCAGGGGGATCTGGAGAGACCCAGTACTTC
TRBD1	NA	TRBV27	TRBJ1-4	CASRTGTGGREKLFF	TGTGCCAGCAGGACAGGGACAGGGGGCCGGGAAAAACTGTTTTTT
TRBD2	NA	TRBV7-9	TRBJ2-3	CASSFGLAGGPSTDTQYF	TGTGCCAGCAGCTTCGGACTAGCGGGGGGGCCCAGCACAGATACGCAGTATTTT
NA	NA	TRBV10-3	TRBJ2-5	CAISGGDGHLQETQYF	TGTGCCATCAGTGGAGGGGACGGGCACCTCCAAGAGACCCAGTACTTC
NA	NA	TRBV6-2/TRBV6-3	TRBJ2-3	CASSYARDGGNTQYF	TGTGCCAGCAGTTATGCCCGGGATGGCGGCAATACGCAGTATTTT
NA	NA	TRBV15	TRBJ2-1	CATSKAGSYNEQFF	TGTGCCACCAGCAAGGCGGGGTCCTACAATGAGCAGTTCTTC
NA	medium-sized	TRBV6-5	TRBJ1-6	CASSYQGRESPLHF	TGTGCCAGCAGTTACCAGGGCAGGGAGTCACCCCTCCACTTT
TRBD2	medium-sized	TRBV20-1	TRBJ2-1	CSAAPPLTSGRRGEQFF	TGCAGTGCCGCCCCGCCGCTAACTAGCGGGAGGAGGGGTGAGCAGTTCTTC
NA	NA	TRBV4-2	TRBJ1-1	CASSPREGHPNTEAFF	TGTGCCAGCAGCCCCCGAGAGGGACACCCGAACACTGAAGCTTTCTTT
NA	NA	TRBV29-1	TRBJ2-3	CSVWVSPEADTQYF	TGCAGCGTTTGGGTGTCTCCCGAGGCAGATACGCAGTATTTT